Each of the 21 T cell receptor beta chains below was sequenced from the same sample in a study of early T cells in non-severe SARS-CoV-2 infection. TCRdb re-called the 5' RACE reads through MiXCR, storing one row per CDR3 protein. The sample has about 130,000 distinct CDR3 sequences; around 14% are singletons. Sequenced input: whole blood. Receptors were obtained from an adult who was a healthcare worker with PCR-confirmed SARS-CoV-2 infection or an uninfected control (not recorded which).

The J gene is TRBJ1-1, the V gene TRBV29-1, with 8 bases identical to TRBD1. V trimming: 0 bases; J trimming: 7 bases; junction bases outside the gene matches: 13. The CDR3 spans 16 residues. Germline CDR1 reads SQVTM; CDR2 reads ANQGSEA. CDR3 sequence (DNA): TGCAGCGTTGAAGATCGGTCGACAGGGGCTTATGGTGAAGCTTTCTTT. This gives the protein CSVEDRSTGAYGEAFF.

This clonotype was counted between two and nine times. The CDR3 coding sequence is TGTGCCAGCAGCCCAGGTCGTGGGGCCAGCGGGGGGCATTATACGCAGTATTTT. It yields the protein CASSPGRGASGGHYTQYF. V gene TRBV7-3 combines with J gene TRBJ2-3; 9 bases are shared with TRBD2. The CDR3 runs 18 residues. From germline, CDR1 is SGHTA and CDR2 FQGTGA. The ends lost 5 bases at V and 7 bases at J; junction bases unmatched: 19.

A few counts support this clonotype. The rearrangement uses TRBV12-3 or TRBV12-4 and TRBJ2-2, with D uncertain. V lost 5 bases and J lost 5, with 12 bases in between. The CDR3 length is 14 residues. CDR3 bases: TGTGCCAGCAGTGGGCTACTGAGAACCGGGGAGCTGTTTTTT. Amino acid sequence: CASSGLLRTGELFF.

The CDR3 protein is CASSLATGASFDSPLHF. Written as DNA, the CDR3 is TGTGCCAGCAGCTTAGCTACAGGGGCAAGCTTTGATTCACCCCTCCACTTT. This chain links TRBV7-8 with TRBJ1-6, with 7 bases identical to TRBD1. CDR1 is SGHVS and CDR2 is FQNEAQ in the germline V gene. The CDR3 has 17 residues. The ends lost 0 bases at V and 8 bases at J; junction bases unmatched: 10. Full variable domain (remainder filled in from reference TRBV7-8 and TRBJ1-6): GAGVSQSPRYKVAKRGQDVALRCDPISGHVSLFWYQQALGQGPEFLTYFQNEAQLDKSGLPSDRFFAERPEGSVSTLKIQRTQQEDSAVYLCASSLATGASFDSPLHFGNGTRLTVT.

CDR3 nucleotides: TGTGCCTGGACCCCAGATCAGCCCAACACTGAAGCTTTCTTT. Its protein is CAWTPDQPNTEAFF. V usage is TRBV30 and J usage is TRBJ1-1; D remains ambiguous. The CDR3 is made up of 14 amino acids. Germline CDR1 GTSNPN, CDR2 SVGIG (reference sequence). Deletions cut 4 bases from V and 2 bases from J, with 14 bases between.

This clonotype was seen a few times. The V and J genes are TRBV7-9 and TRBJ1-2; the D is unclear. Germline V CDR1 and CDR2: SEHNR, FQNEAQ (reference sequence). The CDR3 spans 15 residues. Trimming removed 5 bases at V and 4 bases at J, with 17 bases between. For the CDR3, the DNA is TGTGCCAGCAGCGCGGGCAGCACCCTCCCCTATGGCTACACCTTC. Translating gives CASSAGSTLPYGYTF.

This clonotype has more than one count but fewer than ten. The chain joins TRBV7-9 to TRBJ2-7, with D perhaps given as TRBD1 or TRBD2 (6 bases each). Germline CDR1 reads SEHNR; CDR2 reads FQNEAQ (reference sequence). The CDR3 covers 15 residues. The V and J ends lost 1 base and 3 bases respectively, with 13 bases between them. The CDR3: CASSLERGADYEQYF. The CDR3 bases are TGTGCCAGCAGCTTAGAAAGGGGGGCCGACTACGAGCAGTACTTC.

J is TRBJ2-1 and V is TRBV2; D tentatively fits TRBD1 or TRBD2 (5 bases each). Trimming took 7 bases from V and 2 from J, leaving 15 bases between them. The CDR3 loop spans 15 amino acids. Germline CDR1 is SNHLY and CDR2 is FYNNEI. The CDR3 bases are TGTGCCAGCAACCGCAACGGGGACGCCTACAATGAGCAGTTCTTC. Translation gives CASNRNGDAYNEQFF.

The chain employs TRBV12-3 or TRBV12-4 and TRBJ2-2; the match to TRBD2 covers 14 bases. J lost 4 bases, V lost 6 bases, and 1 base had no gene match. The CDR3 spans 15 residues. In DNA form, the CDR3 reads TGTGCCAGCAGGACTAGCGGGGGGGCCACCGGGGAGCTGTTTTTT. This encodes CASRTSGGATGELFF.

This clonotype was seen a few times. V usage is TRBV2 and J usage is TRBJ1-1, with a tentative D call TRBD1 (5 bases). The V end was cut by 8 bases, the J end by 1 base, with 11 bases between. Germline CDR1 reads SNHLY; CDR2 reads FYNNEI. The CDR3 totals 13 residues. The CDR3 loop reads CASLEQENTEAFF. CDR3 sequence (DNA): TGTGCCAGCCTCGAACAGGAGAACACTGAAGCTTTCTTT.

This clonotype was found a few times. This CDR3 is CSTYDRARNTEAFF. The CDR3 region has the DNA TGCAGCACATACGACAGGGCTCGGAACACTGAAGCTTTCTTT. The V and J genes are TRBV29-1 and TRBJ1-1, with TRBD1 matching over 7 bases. Germline CDR1 reads SQVTM; CDR2 reads ANQGSEA. V shed 8 bases and J 1 base; nucleotides not matched to a gene: 10. The CDR3 is 14 amino acids.

In its sample, this clonotype was seen many times. The chain couples TRBV7-2 to TRBJ2-3; D unclear. V lost 1 base, J lost 6 bases, and 2 bases lay in between. The CDR3 has 11 amino acids. CDR1 and CDR2 (germline): SGHTA, FQGNSA. The CDR3 loop is CASSLVDTQYF. The CDR3 DNA reads TGTGCCAGCAGCTTAGTGGATACGCAGTATTTT. The variable domain in full, with the rest retrieved from reference TRBV7-2 and TRBJ2-3, is GAGVSQSPSNKVTEKGKDVELRCDPISGHTALYWYRQSLGQGLEFLIYFQGNSAPDKSGLPSDRFSAERTGGSVSTLTIQRTQQEDSAVYLCASSLVDTQYFGPGTRLTVL.

The sample holds one count of this clonotype. Here the CDR3 reads CAIGPGHTSGANVLTF. Written as DNA, the CDR3 is TGTGCCATCGGACCGGGACATACCTCTGGGGCCAACGTCCTGACTTTC. The chain carries TRBV10-3 and TRBJ2-6; TRBD1 is a possible D gene (6 bases). V was pared by 8 bases and J by 0 bases, with 14 bases between. The CDR3 runs 16 residues. The germline gives CDR1 ENHRY, CDR2 SYGVKD.

This chain joins TRBV7-9 and TRBJ2-3; no clear D. Germline V gives CDR1 SEHNR, CDR2 FQNEAQ (reference sequence). The CDR3 totals 16 residues. Between the trimmed V and J ends, which lost 1 base and 0 bases, there was a span of 11 bases. CDR3 region: CASSLVTVVSTDTQYF. In DNA, the CDR3 is TGTGCCAGCAGCTTAGTAACAGTTGTTAGCACAGATACGCAGTATTTT.

This clonotype was counted a few times. This chain joins TRBV10-3 and TRBJ2-7, with TRBD2 matching over 13 bases. CDR1 and CDR2 from the germline V gene are ENHRY and SYGVKD. After removal of 10 bases from V and 4 bases from J, the junction contained 7 bases not matched to a gene. There are 14 residues in the CDR3. CDR3 residues: CATGPGLAGYEQYF. Written as DNA, the CDR3 is TGTGCCACTGGACCGGGACTAGCGGGATACGAGCAGTACTTC.

Ten or more counts support this clonotype. V usage is TRBV3-1 and J usage is TRBJ2-7, with TRBD1 identical over 7 bases. V was clipped by 4 bases and J by 3 bases; unmatched bases: 12. The CDR3 runs to 16 residues. Looked up from germline, CDR1 is LGHDT and CDR2 is YNNKEL (reference sequence). CDR3 residues: CASSPLRGDRNYEQYF. CDR3 nucleotide sequence: TGTGCCAGCAGCCCTCTTCGAGGGGACAGAAACTACGAGCAGTACTTC.

This clonotype was counted between two and nine times. The CDR3 reads CACAPLNTEAFF. The CDR3 DNA sequence: TGTGCCTGTGCGCCCCTGAACACTGAAGCTTTCTTT. The chain uses TRBV30 and TRBJ1-1; D is uncertain. The CDR3 is made up of 12 amino acids. Germline loops: CDR1 GTSNPN, CDR2 SVGIG (reference sequence). V was pared by 6 bases and J by 0 bases, with 8 bases between. Using reference TRBV30 and TRBJ1-1 for the parts outside the CDR3, the full variable domain is SQTIHQWPATLVQPVGSPLSLECTVEGTSNPNLYWYRQAAGRGLQLLFYSVGIGQISSEVPQNLSASRPQDRQFILSSKKLLLSDSGFYLCACAPLNTEAFFGQGTRLTVV.

This chain connects TRBV2 to TRBJ2-7, with D unresolved. Per germline, CDR1 SNHLY and CDR2 FYNNEI. The CDR3 totals 12 residues. The V and J ends lost 7 bases and 6 bases respectively, with 13 bases between them. The CDR3 bases are TGTGCCAGCATAGGGCCCGAATTCGAGCAGTACTTC. Protein: CASIGPEFEQYF.

This clonotype was found a few times. The gene calls are TRBV12-3 or TRBV12-4 and TRBJ2-3; D perhaps matches TRBD2 (6 bases). Trimming took 6 bases from V and 3 from J, leaving 13 bases between them. CDR3 length: 14 residues. The CDR3 protein is CASSPPTRTDTQYF. DNA of the CDR3: TGTGCCAGCAGCCCACCGACTAGAACAGATACGCAGTATTTT.

This clonotype was picked up a small number of times. V is TRBV12-3 or TRBV12-4 and J is TRBJ1-1; perhaps TRBD1 as D (6 bases). The CDR3 runs to 14 residues. V dropped 7 bases and J dropped 5 bases, with 17 bases sitting between them. DNA of the CDR3: TGTGCCAGCACCTCACAGGGAATGGGTACTGAAGCTTTCTTT. It specifies CASTSQGMGTEAFF.

The chain carries TRBV10-1 and TRBJ2-3; a weak D match, TRBD2 (5 bases). V was shortened by 3 bases and J by 1 base, with 8 bases between the two germline ends. Germline-derived CDR1 and CDR2 are WNHNN and SYGVQD (reference sequence). This CDR3 has 14 amino acids. The CDR3: CASSDGSGTDTQYF. The CDR3 coding sequence is TGCGCCAGCAGTGATGGTAGCGGCACAGATACGCAGTATTTT.